The rows below give T cell receptor beta chains drawn from one sample of a study of OX40 agonist ivuxolimab in advanced cancers. Data came from immunoSEQ multiplex PCR; TCRdb stores just in-frame clones and leaves some out. The repertoire includes around 18,000 clones, around 90% of them detected once, and about half sits in the top ten. The input for sequencing was CD4+ or CD8+ T cells sorted from blood, taken in a trial of the OX40 agonist ivuxolimab. The receptors here all came from an adult with an advanced solid tumor such as melanoma, head and neck, liver or kidney cancer. Each CDR3 is given with its conserved first and last residue. The D gene is left open where the match is weak. Size values are once, few and many counts, or a class for expanded clones, and some rows have none.

j_call d_call clone_size v_call cdr3_nt cdr3_aa
TRBJ2-7 TRBD2 - TRBV7-8 TGTGCCAGCAGCCACATAGCGGGAGCCACCTACGAGCAGTACTTC CASSHIAGATYEQYF
TRBJ2-7 TRBD1 - TRBV7-8 TGTGCCAGCAGCCCACGTCGGGACAGAGCCTACGAGCAGTACTTC CASSPRRDRAYEQYF
TRBJ2-1 TRBD1 - TRBV19 TGTGCCAGTAGTAGATCGGACAGGGAACTGAATGAGCAGTTCTTC CASSRSDRELNEQFF
TRBJ2-3 TRBD1 - TRBV28 TGTGCCAGCAGTTTCACCGGGACAGGGGTTACAGATACGCAGTATTTT CASSFTGTGVTDTQYF
TRBJ2-5 - - TRBV14 TGTGCCAGCAGCCGACTGCAAGAGACCCAGTACTTC CASSRLQETQYF
TRBJ2-7 - - TRBV4-2 TGTGCCAGCAGCCCAACGGGCAGGTCGAGCTACGAGCAGTACTTC CASSPTGRSSYEQYF
TRBJ2-2 - once TRBV27 TGTGCCAGCAGTTTAAGTGGGCCGGGACTGCCCGGGGAGCTGTTTTTT CASSLSGPGLPGELFF
TRBJ2-3 TRBD2 - TRBV9 TGTGCCAGCAGCGTAGCGCCACTAGCGGGGATTGACTATACGCAGTATTTT CASSVAPLAGIDYTQYF
TRBJ1-2 TRBD1 - TRBV27 TGTGCCAGCAGTTTCACCCACAGGGGAGAAGGCTACACCTTC CASSFTHRGEGYTF
TRBJ2-2 - few TRBV15 TGTGCCACCAGCAACACTAGAGAAGTCACCGGGGAGCTGTTTTTT CATSNTREVTGELFF
TRBJ2-7 - once TRBV27 TGTGCCAGCAGTCCGAAAGCGGACGAGCAGTACTTC CASSPKADEQYF
TRBJ2-1 - - TRBV7-9 TGTGCCAGCAGCCCCGGGGCTGGGTTAAATGAGCAGTTCTTC CASSPGAGLNEQFF
TRBJ1-1 - - TRBV13 TGTGCCAGCAGTGCGGATTCTGAAGCTTTCTTT CASSADSEAFF
TRBJ2-3 TRBD2 - TRBV28 TGTGCCAGCAGTCCGACTAGCGTTTCTAGCACAGATACGCAGTATTTT CASSPTSVSSTDTQYF
TRBJ2-7 TRBD1 - TRBV9 TGTGCCAGCAGCGTAGGGGGTACAGGGGGTGCGTACGAGCAGTACTTC CASSVGGTGGAYEQYF
TRBJ2-2 TRBD2 - TRBV2 TGTGCCAGCAGTGAAGGCCTAGCGGGACCCGGGGAGCTGTTTTTT CASSEGLAGPGELFF
TRBJ2-7 TRBD1 - TRBV11-2 TGTGCCAGCAGCATGACAGGGAATCGATACGAGCAGTACTTC CASSMTGNRYEQYF
TRBJ2-7 - once TRBV27 TGTGCCAGCAGTTGGGACCAAGCCTACGAGCAGTACTTC CASSWDQAYEQYF
TRBJ2-7 - - TRBV6-6 TGTGCCAGCAGTTACGACTACGAGCAGTACTTC CASSYDYEQYF
TRBJ2-1 TRBD2 - TRBV6-5 TGTGCCAGCAGTTACGGCGGGAGTGGGAATGAGCAGTTCTTC CASSYGGSGNEQFF
TRBJ2-7 - - TRBV28 TGTGCCAGCAGGGGCCGGGGTTTTCTTTACGAGCAGTACTTC CASRGRGFLYEQYF
TRBJ2-7 TRBD2 - TRBV19 TGTGCCAGTAGTAGTGGGCGGGAGAATTACGAGCAGTACTTC CASSSGRENYEQYF
TRBJ2-7 - - TRBV4-1 TGCGCCAGCAGCCAAGACGGGACGGTACCTTACGAGCAGTACTTC CASSQDGTVPYEQYF
TRBJ1-2 TRBD1 - TRBV28 TGTGCCAGCAGCCGTACGACAGGGGGCTCCTCCCGAGGTGGCTACACCTTC CASSRTTGGSSRGGYTF
TRBJ2-3 TRBD2 - TRBV7-8 TGTGCCAGCAGCCCCCGTCTAGCGGGAGGCAGATTGTCAGATACGCAGTATTTT CASSPRLAGGRLSDTQYF
TRBJ2-7 - - TRBV9 TGTGCCAGCAGCGTAGCTACGAGGGGAGAGCAGTACTTC CASSVATRGEQYF
TRBJ2-1 - - TRBV25-1 TGTGCCAGCAGTAATAGCGCGCCCTACAATGAGCAGTTCTTC CASSNSAPYNEQFF
TRBJ2-1 TRBD2 - TRBV9 TGTGCCAGCAGCCTCATAGCGGGGCCTTCCTACAATGAGCAGTTCTTC CASSLIAGPSYNEQFF
TRBJ2-7 - - TRBV7-8 TGTGCCAGCAGCGGCGCCTACGAGCAGTACTTC CASSGAYEQYF
TRBJ2-7 TRBD2 - TRBV4-3 TGCGCCAGCAGCCAAGATGTGGCTAGCGGGATAGGGTACGAGCAGTACTTC CASSQDVASGIGYEQYF
TRBJ1-1 TRBD1 - TRBV4-1 TGCGCCAGCAGCCAAGGGACAGGGGGCTTGTACACTGAAGCTTTCTTT CASSQGTGGLYTEAFF
TRBJ2-7 - once TRBV14 TGTGCCAGCAGCGTACCAGGAGGCTACGAGCAGTACTTC CASSVPGGYEQYF
TRBJ2-1 - - TRBV7-8 TGTGCCAGCAGCTTCCCTAGAGCTAGCGCAGAGAGCTCCTACAATGAGCAGTTCTTC CASSFPRASAESSYNEQFF
TRBJ2-7 - - TRBV11-2 TGTGCCAGCAGCTTGGGCAGGTTCTACGAGCAGTACTTC CASSLGRFYEQYF
TRBJ2-7 TRBD1 - TRBV29-1 TGCAGCGTTGTGGGACAGTCCCTCTACGAGCAGTACTTC CSVVGQSLYEQYF
TRBJ2-3 - - TRBV4-1 TGCGCCAGCAGCCAAGTAATTCCACGCACAGATACGCAGTATTTT CASSQVIPRTDTQYF
TRBJ2-1 TRBD2 few TRBV5-8 TGTGCCAGCAGCTTGAGTAGCGGGAGGGCCAATGAGCAGTTCTTC CASSLSSGRANEQFF
TRBJ2-1 TRBD2 - TRBV5-1 TGCGCCAGCAGCGTGACTAGCGGGCCCTACAATGAGCAGTTCTTC CASSVTSGPYNEQFF
TRBJ1-5 - - TRBV5-6 TGTGCCAGCAGCTGGGGGCCAGGGTATCAGCCCCAGCATTTT CASSWGPGYQPQHF
TRBJ2-7 - - TRBV5-4 TGTGCCAGCAGCTTGAGTACAGGAACCTACGAGCAGTACTTC CASSLSTGTYEQYF
TRBJ1-2 TRBD1 - TRBV4-3 TGCGCCAGCAGCCAAGGGACAGGGGGATTCTATGGCTACACCTTC CASSQGTGGFYGYTF
TRBJ2-7 - - TRBV30 TGTGCCTGGAGGGGGAGCTCCTACGAGCAGTACTTC CAWRGSSYEQYF
TRBJ2-7 TRBD1 - TRBV7-3 TGTGCCCCCCCTACCGGGACAGGGACCTCAAACTCCTACGAGCAGTACTTC CAPPTGTGTSNSYEQYF
TRBJ2-3 - - TRBV7-9 TGTGCCAGCAGCTTGGATACGCAGTATTTT CASSLDTQYF
TRBJ1-1 - - TRBV6-5 TGTGCCAGCAGTTCATATCTGACAGAAGCTTTCTTT CASSSYLTEAFF
TRBJ1-1 - - TRBV10-2 TGCGCCAGCAGTGAAAGCCGGGACACCAACACTGAAGCTTTCTTT CASSESRDTNTEAFF
TRBJ2-1 - - TRBV11-3 TGTGCCAGCAGCTTAGCGCAGAGACCCAATGAGCAGTTCTTC CASSLAQRPNEQFF
TRBJ2-7 - - TRBV6-5 TGTGCCAGCAGCCCCTCCCGGGGGTACGAGCAGTACTTC CASSPSRGYEQYF
TRBJ1-5 TRBD1 - TRBV7-2 TGTGCCAGCAGCTCAGGACAGGAGGCTTATCAGCCCCAGCATTTT CASSSGQEAYQPQHF
TRBJ1-4 - - TRBV5-1 TGCGCCAGCAGCTTGCGGGGCGGGGAAAAACTGTTTTTT CASSLRGGEKLFF
TRBJ2-3 - - TRBV7-6 TGTGCCAGCAGCTCATTATTTCCAGATACGCAGTATTTT CASSSLFPDTQYF
TRBJ2-1 - - TRBV5-1 TGCGCCAGCGCCACAGGGTACAATGAGCAGTTCTTC CASATGYNEQFF
TRBJ2-5 - - TRBV7-9 TGTGCCAGCAGCTCCCTGCAAGAGACCCAGTACTTC CASSSLQETQYF
TRBJ2-1 - once TRBV7-8 TGTGCCAGCAGCGCCCGGGTCCCGTACAATGAGCAGTTCTTC CASSARVPYNEQFF
TRBJ2-2 - - TRBV7-3 TGTGCCAGCAGCTTACTCGGCGGGGAGCTGTTTTTT CASSLLGGELFF
TRBJ2-7 - - TRBV9 TGTGCCAGCAGCGTAGATCCCTCCTACGAGCAGTACTTC CASSVDPSYEQYF